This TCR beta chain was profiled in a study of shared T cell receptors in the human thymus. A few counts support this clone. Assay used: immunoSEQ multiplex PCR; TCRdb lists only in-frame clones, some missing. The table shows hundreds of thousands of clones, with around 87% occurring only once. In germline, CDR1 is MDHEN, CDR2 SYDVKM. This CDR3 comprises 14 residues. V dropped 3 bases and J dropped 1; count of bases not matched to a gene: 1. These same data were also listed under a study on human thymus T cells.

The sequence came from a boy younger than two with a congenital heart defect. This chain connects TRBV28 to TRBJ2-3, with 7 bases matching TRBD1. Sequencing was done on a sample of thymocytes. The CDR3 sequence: CASSFGQGTDTQYF. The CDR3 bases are TGTGCCAGCAGTTTCGGACAGGGCACAGATACGCAGTATTTT. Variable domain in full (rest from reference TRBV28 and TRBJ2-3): DVKVTQSSRYLVKRTGEKVFLECVQDMDHENMFWYRQDPGLGLRLIYFSYDVKMKEKGDIPEGYSVSREKKERFSLILESASTNQTSMYLCASSFGQGTDTQYFGPGTRLTVL.